The 2 T cell receptor beta chains presented below share a single source sample, sequenced in a study of CD8+ T cells in alopecia areata. Extracted RNA was reverse transcribed into cDNA, the sequencing template. TCRdb's table, derived via immunoSEQ multiplex PCR, lists solely in-frame clones and lacks some. The data show 110,000 to 150,000 clones, more than 55% seen once. Sequenced material: CD8+ T cells sorted from blood. The receptor set was obtained from a human donor in good health.

Only one count was recorded for this clone. The V and J genes are TRBV6-8 and TRBJ2-7; D may correspond to TRBD1 or TRBD2 (5 bases each). Looked up from germline, CDR1 is MNHGY and CDR2 is SAAAGT. The CDR3 length is 14 residues. V lost 8 bases to trimming and J lost 1 base, with 15 bases between them. The CDR3 region is CASRGEQHSYEQYF. The CDR3 nucleotides are TGTGCCAGCCGGGGCGAGCAACATTCCTACGAGCAGTACTTC.

The chain recombines TRBV6-4 with TRBJ2-2; the match to TRBD2 covers 7 bases. V was clipped by 4 bases and J by 4 bases; unmatched bases: 0. The CDR3 has 13 amino acids. The V gene's germline CDR1 is MRHNA and CDR2 SNTAGT. The chain's CDR3 is CASSGTSTGELFF. CDR3 in DNA: TGTGCCAGCAGTGGGACTAGCACCGGGGAGCTGTTTTTT.